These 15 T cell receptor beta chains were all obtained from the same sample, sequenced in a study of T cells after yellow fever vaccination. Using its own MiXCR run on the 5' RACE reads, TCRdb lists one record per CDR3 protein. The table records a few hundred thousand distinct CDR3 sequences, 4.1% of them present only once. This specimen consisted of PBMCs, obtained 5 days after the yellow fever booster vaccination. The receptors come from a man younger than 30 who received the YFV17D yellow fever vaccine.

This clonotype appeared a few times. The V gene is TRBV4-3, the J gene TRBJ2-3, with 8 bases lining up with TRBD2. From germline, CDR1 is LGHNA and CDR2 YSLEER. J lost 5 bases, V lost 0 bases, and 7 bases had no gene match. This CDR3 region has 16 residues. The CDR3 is CASSQERTGGIDTQYF. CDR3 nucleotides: TGCGCCAGCAGCCAAGAGCGGACGGGGGGGATAGATACGCAGTATTTT.

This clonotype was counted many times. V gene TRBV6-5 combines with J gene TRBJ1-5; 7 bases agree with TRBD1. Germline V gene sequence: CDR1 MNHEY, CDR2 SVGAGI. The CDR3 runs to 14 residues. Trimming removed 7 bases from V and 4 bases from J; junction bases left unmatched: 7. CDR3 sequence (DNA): TGTGCCAGCAAAGAGGGACAGTGGAATCAGCCCCAGCATTTT. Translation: CASKEGQWNQPQHF.

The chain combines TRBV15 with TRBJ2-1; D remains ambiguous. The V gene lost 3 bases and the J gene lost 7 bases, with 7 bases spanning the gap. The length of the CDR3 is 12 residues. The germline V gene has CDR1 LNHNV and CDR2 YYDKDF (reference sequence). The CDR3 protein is CATSRPRNEQFF. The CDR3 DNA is TGTGCCACCAGCAGGCCAAGGAATGAGCAGTTCTTC.

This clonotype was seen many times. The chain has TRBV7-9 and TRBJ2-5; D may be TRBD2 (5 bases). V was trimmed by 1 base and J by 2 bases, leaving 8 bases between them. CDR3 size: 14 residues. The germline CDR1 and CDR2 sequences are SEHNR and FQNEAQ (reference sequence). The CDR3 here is CASSLGAEQETQYF. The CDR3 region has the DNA TGTGCCAGCAGCTTAGGAGCGGAGCAAGAGACCCAGTACTTC.

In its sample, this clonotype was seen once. The CDR3 region has the DNA TGCGCCAGCAGCCAAGATTGGGGGGCGACCGGGGAGCTGTTTTTT. The encoded protein is CASSQDWGATGELFF. This chain links TRBV4-3 with TRBJ2-2; TRBD1 or TRBD2 may be the D gene (6 bases each). The CDR3 loop spans 15 amino acids. V shed 0 bases and J shed 5 bases, with 10 bases lying between them. The germline gives CDR1 LGHNA, CDR2 YSLEER.

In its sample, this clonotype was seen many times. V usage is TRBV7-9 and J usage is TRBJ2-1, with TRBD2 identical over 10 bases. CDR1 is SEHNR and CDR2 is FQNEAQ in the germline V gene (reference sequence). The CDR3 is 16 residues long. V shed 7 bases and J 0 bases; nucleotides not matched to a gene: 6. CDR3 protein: CASTLAGGRSYNEQFF. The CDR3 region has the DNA TGTGCCAGCACATTAGCGGGGGGTCGCTCCTACAATGAGCAGTTCTTC.

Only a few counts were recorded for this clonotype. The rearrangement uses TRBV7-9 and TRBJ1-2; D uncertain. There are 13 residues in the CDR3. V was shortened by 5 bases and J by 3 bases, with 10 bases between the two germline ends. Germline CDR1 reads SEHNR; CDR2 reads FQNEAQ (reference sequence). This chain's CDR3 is CASSRGPHYGYTF. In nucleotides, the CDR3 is TGTGCCAGCAGCCGCGGGCCCCACTATGGCTACACCTTC.

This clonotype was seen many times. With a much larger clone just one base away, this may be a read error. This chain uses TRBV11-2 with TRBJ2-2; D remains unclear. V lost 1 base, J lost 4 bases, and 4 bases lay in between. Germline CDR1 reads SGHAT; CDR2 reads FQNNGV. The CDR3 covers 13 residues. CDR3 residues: CASSLGATGELFF. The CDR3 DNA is TGTGCCAGCAGCTTAGGGGCCACCGGGGAGCTGTTTTTT.

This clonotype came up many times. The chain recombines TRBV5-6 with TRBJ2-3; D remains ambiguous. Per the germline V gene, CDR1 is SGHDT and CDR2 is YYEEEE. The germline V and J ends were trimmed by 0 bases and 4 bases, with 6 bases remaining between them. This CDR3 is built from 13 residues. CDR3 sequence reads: CASSLVDADTQYF. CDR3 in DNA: TGTGCCAGCAGCTTGGTGGACGCAGATACGCAGTATTTT.

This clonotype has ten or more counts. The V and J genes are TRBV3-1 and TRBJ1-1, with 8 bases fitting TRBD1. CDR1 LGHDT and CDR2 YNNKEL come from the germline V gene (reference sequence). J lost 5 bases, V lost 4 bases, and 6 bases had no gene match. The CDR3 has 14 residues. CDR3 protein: CASSPRQGRTEAFF. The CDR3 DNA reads TGTGCCAGCAGCCCAAGACAGGGGAGAACTGAAGCTTTCTTT.

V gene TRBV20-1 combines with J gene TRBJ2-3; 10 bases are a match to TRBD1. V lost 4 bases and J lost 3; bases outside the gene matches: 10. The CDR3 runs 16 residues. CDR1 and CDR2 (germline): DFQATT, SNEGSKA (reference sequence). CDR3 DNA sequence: TGCAGTGCTACCGCCGAGGGACAGGGGCGGACAGATACGCAGTATTTT. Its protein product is CSATAEGQGRTDTQYF.

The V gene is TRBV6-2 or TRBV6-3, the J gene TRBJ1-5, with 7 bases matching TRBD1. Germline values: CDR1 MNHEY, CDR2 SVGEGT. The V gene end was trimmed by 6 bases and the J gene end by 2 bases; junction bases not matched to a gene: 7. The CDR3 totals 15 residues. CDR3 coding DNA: TGTGCCAGCAGCCACAGGGGAGGCGGCAATCAGCCCCAGCATTTT. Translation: CASSHRGGGNQPQHF.

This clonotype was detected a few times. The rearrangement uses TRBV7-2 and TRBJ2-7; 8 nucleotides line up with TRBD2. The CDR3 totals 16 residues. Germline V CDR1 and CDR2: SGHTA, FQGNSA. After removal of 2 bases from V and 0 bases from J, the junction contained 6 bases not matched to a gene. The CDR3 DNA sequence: TGTGCCAGCAGCTTAACAGCGGGGGAGAGCTCCTACGAGCAGTACTTC. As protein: CASSLTAGESSYEQYF.

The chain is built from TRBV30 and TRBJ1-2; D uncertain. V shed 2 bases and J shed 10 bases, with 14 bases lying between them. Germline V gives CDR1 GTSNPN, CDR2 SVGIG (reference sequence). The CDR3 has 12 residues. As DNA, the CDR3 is TGTGCCTGGAGTCCTCGGCCGCATGACTACACCTTC. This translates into CAWSPRPHDYTF.

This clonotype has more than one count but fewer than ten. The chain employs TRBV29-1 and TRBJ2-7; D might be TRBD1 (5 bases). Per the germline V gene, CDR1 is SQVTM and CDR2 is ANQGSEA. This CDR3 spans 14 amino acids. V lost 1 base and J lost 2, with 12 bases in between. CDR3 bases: TGCAGCGTTGAAGGGCAGGGTAATACCTACGAGCAGTACGTC. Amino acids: CSVEGQGNTYEQYV.